This T cell receptor beta chain came from a study of T cells after yellow fever vaccination (dated by TCRdb to the late 2010s). Turning to the overall study: Libraries from fractions with low cell numbers were prepared with the SMART-Seq v4 Ultra Low Input RNA kit. Two healthy male donors made up the cohort, one aged 18 to 29 years and the other aged 30 to 40 years. Blood samples were taken at several timepoints before and after primary and secondary immunization, and bulk PBMC replicates and cell subsets were isolated. To follow T-cell clones before and after primary and booster YFV17D yellow fever vaccination, bulk TCR alpha and beta repertoires were sequenced over time.

The treatment or condition label, as the study defines it: live attenuated yellow fever vaccine strain. At each blood-draw timepoint, two biological replicates of bulk PBMCs were collected. A standard Ficoll-Paque protocol was used to isolate PBMCs from peripheral blood. TriZol was used to extract RNA from bulk PBMCs, CD4 and CD8 fractions, and dextramer-positive and dextramer-negative fractions. Broad study findings and their caveats: A small fraction of clonotypes showed up in both the CD4 and CD8 compartments, probably as a result of convergent recombination. FACS-sorted repertoires could contain abundant contaminating clonotypes from the bulk population, so computational filtering was required. After the booster, most of the clones that had expanded following primary vaccination were detected again (around 97% of CD4 and around 88% of CD8), which suggests that memory was broadly maintained. The secondary T-cell response was found to be weaker but faster than the primary response, with a peak reached on day 5 rather than on day 15. Because the study included only a couple of donors, the extent to which the findings can be generalized is limited.

Regarding this clonotype: The clone's antigen remains unknown. Per-base qualities were not stored, and no clone one base away is much larger.

The germline V gene (reference sequence) supplies CDR1 SEHNR and CDR2 FQNEAQ. The CDR3 starts with the cysteine, ends with the phenylalanine, and has 14 residues. Here the CDR3 DNA is all that survives: 42 bases in frame from base 1. The germline V and J ends show losses of 5 bases and 8 bases respectively, and no gene match explains 9 bases of the junction. Synthesis of TCR cDNA relied on 5'RACE template switching, a step that introduced a universal primer site along with unique molecular identifiers. cDNA synthesis was primed from both the TCR alpha and TCR beta constant segments. Library amplification involved two PCR steps, and the second step added sample barcodes and sequencing adapters. Sequencing of libraries was done on Illumina HiSeq 2500 (2x100 bp) or NovaSeq (2x150 bp). Per the source publication's procedure: MIGEC handled demultiplexing of reads and collapsing into UMI consensus sequences, while MiXCR performed V(D)J alignment. Vaccine-responding clonotypes were identified with edgeR using replicate PBMC samples, with FDR below 0.01 and a log2 fold change above 5 up to day 15 being required. Each bulk clonotype was labeled CD4 or CD8 based on which sequenced repertoire, CD4 or CD8, contained the clonotype at higher abundance. TCRdb redid the processing of the public reads, applying fastp at Q25 and MiXCR, and retained in-frame beta chains. Identical CDR3 protein sequences are pooled into one entry, listed with their most common genes and DNA. Clone size and V and J calls follow TCRdb, not the original study. Present in this sample are some 560,000 distinct CDR3 sequences, about a sixth of which were seen just once. The leading ten clones occupy roughly 17% of the sample.

This clonotype originated in a man younger than 35 who received the YFV17D yellow fever vaccine. Here the chain combines TRBV7-9 and TRBJ2-7; a stretch of 10 junction bases matches TRBD2. Sequencing was performed on PBMCs, taken about 5 days after the first yellow fever vaccination. Here is the DNA: TGTGCCAGCAGCCCCCAGCGGGGGGGGTATCAGCAGTACTTC. This yields the protein CASSPQRGGYQQYF.